This TCR beta chain was captured by sequencing in a study of shared clonotypes between healthy human individuals (dated by TCRdb to 2020 to 2021). Turning to the overall study: The cohort included a few men and a couple of women between 18 and 49 years of age. For each donor, CD4 naive and CD4 memory were each given three plates, CD8 naive was given two plates, and CD8 memory was given one plate. Per donor, leukapheresis produced somewhere between about 0.9 and 10 billion PBMCs. To estimate repertoire size and how much clonotype sharing occurs between individuals, the study deeply sequenced the blood TCR repertoires of roughly 5 healthy adults. To increase sequencing depth and limit assay-specific biases, different laboratories used diverse techniques to prepare libraries and sequence TCR repertoires.

Healthy HIV-negative adults with no recently reported acute infections or vaccinations were included as donors. Every donor was a Caucasian adult living in Nashville, Tennessee, USA. Magnetic negative selection was used to enrich CD4+ T cells, after which naive cells were positively selected on CD45RA and the negative fraction became the memory subset. Blood was collected by leukapheresis, and PBMCs were isolated by Ficoll-Histopaque density gradient centrifugation and then cryopreserved in liquid nitrogen vapor phase. Purity and quantity of every magnetically sorted T cell population were checked by analytical flow cytometry. Genomic DNA was isolated from every sorted fraction and measured by UV absorbance on a Nanodrop 2000c. The research as a whole found: Incomplete sequencing was indicated by rarefaction of sorted-subset datasets, despite the large sequencing depth. Based on pairwise subsampling, the degree of clonotype sharing among donors was expected to be affected by sequencing depth. Compared with non-shared clonotypes, clonotypes shared by all four sorted-subset donors had higher generation probabilities. Larger estimated clonotype richness was generally found for naive subsets than for memory subsets. Across a few donors, 4.5% to 6.5% of naive CD4, approximately 3.6% of naive CD8, around 2.1% of memory CD4, and 0.4% to 0.45% of memory CD8 clonotypes were shared. Because the study included a small number of donors, the genetic and exposure-history diversity represented was limited. Sampling was restricted to blood, and TCR repertoires in tissue are likely to differ from TCR repertoires in blood.

V lost 4 bases and J lost 1 base; the stretch between them is 4 bases long. The CDR3 sequence holds 11 residues, the cysteine and phenylalanine included. The entry retains the CDR3 DNA only, 33 bases that are in frame from base 1. CDR1 and CDR2 are drawn from the germline V gene (reference sequence): GTSNPN, SVGIG. TCR CDR3 regions were amplified from genomic DNA by multiplex PCR using the deep immunoSEQ assay. Genomic DNA extracted from each cell subset was distributed evenly over all wells of several immunoSEQ 96-well plates, and each plate served as one replicate. For sorted subsets, each replicate PCR was loaded with approximately 200 ng genomic DNA, equivalent to some 31,000 T cell genomes. Purified libraries were measured with a Qubit 3.0 fluorometer, size-checked on a Bioanalyzer 2100, and measured again with the KAPA Library Quantification kit. Every immunoSEQ 96-well plate was sequenced on a dedicated single-read 150-cycle Illumina NextSeq 550 flow cell. The published analysis was carried out like this. The immunoSEQ output contained only junctional sequences without quality scores, so filtering could not match that applied to full-length reads. To assign V/J genes and CDR3, sequences were annotated using PyIR, a Python wrapper for IgBLAST v1.9, with IMGT germline references. Reads with weak V/J assignments (E-value above 1e-6), missing CDR3, stop codons, out-of-frame junctions, or ambiguous translated residues were removed. V3J clonotypes were defined by identical inferred V gene, J gene, and CDR3 amino acid sequence. To compute the percentage overlap between repertoires, the number of shared unique clonotypes was divided by the size of the smaller repertoire. RTK rarefaction, the Chao1 estimator, and Recon v2.1 estimates of unobserved clonotypes were used to assess repertoire richness. For all TCRbeta clonotypes obtained by the gDNA method from four donors, generation probabilities were computed with OLGA. The table comes from immuneACCESS by way of TCRdb, which keeps in-frame sequences with V and J called. Part of the clones is missing from these tables; in studies checked, under half for an unresolved V gene and the rest for unknown reasons. Clonal size and the V and J genes are those of that table, whereas D and trimming came from the DNA. The sample yields roughly 2.5 million clones; roughly 92% were counted once. 0.13% to 0.15% of the sample rests with the top ten.

This clone was recorded a few times. Its antigen is still unknown. No base quality information exists; no much larger clone differs at one position. The same CDR3 also results from other DNA sequences found in this sample. Sequences were obtained from naive CD4+ T cells sorted from blood. This sample's cell subset or site label indicates: CD45RA+ positively selected. The rearrangement joined TRBV30 to TRBJ2-5, with the D gene too uncertain to name. This clonotype was obtained from a young man in good health. The DNA sequence follows: TGTGCCTGGACAGCCCAAGAGACCCAGTACTTC. Translation gives CAWTAQETQYF.